This TCR beta chain comes out of a study of blood T cell repertoires in COVID-19. In the study overall: Sources were T cells, B-cell-depleted T cells, or PBMCs; the material itself was cDNA or gDNA.

In the authors' methods: Using reference gene primer amplification, nucleated cell counts were estimated. Profiled with immunoSEQ multiplex PCR; TCRdb holds only in-frame clones, not every one. V and J calls and clone size are those listed in that table; D and trimming were worked out from the DNA. The data hold some 200,000 clones, with 80% to 90% observed a single time. The V gene's germline CDR1 is GTSNPN and CDR2 SVGIG (reference sequence). The CDR3 sequence is 12 residues long. The sequenced sample was peripheral blood. The rearrangement links TRBV30 to TRBJ1-1, with D perhaps matching TRBD1 (5 bases). The TCR sequence derives from an older woman with COVID-19, enrolled during active disease. The CDR3 sequence is CAIAAQGPEAFF. CDR3 sequence (DNA): TGTGCTATAGCCGCTCAGGGCCCTGAAGCTTTCTTT.